A single sample is the source of the 9 T cell receptor beta chains below, sequenced in a study of blood T cell repertoires in COVID-19 (dated by TCRdb to 2019 to 2021). The library was built by means of the immunoSEQ multiplex PCR assay. TCRdb provides this immuneACCESS table in a form limited to in-frame rearrangements. Some clones are lacking; in checked studies, under half of them reflect an unresolved V gene, and why the rest are absent is not known. This sample has 35,000 to 45,000 clones in its table, and 90% to 95% of those were observed once. The ten largest clonotypes hold around 0.34% of the sample. Sequencing used peripheral blood. These receptors all stem from a man in his fifties or sixties with COVID-19, enrolled during active disease.

This chain links TRBV6-2 or TRBV6-3 with TRBJ2-1; TRBD2 aligns across 11 bases. The CDR3 runs to 18 residues. CDR1 is MNHEY and CDR2 is SVGEGT in the germline V gene. V lost 2 bases to trimming and J lost 0 bases; unmatched junction nucleotides: 6. CDR3 nucleotides: TGTGCCAGCAGTTACCCAACTAGCGGGGGTAGCTCCTACAATGAGCAGTTCTTC. Amino acid sequence: CASSYPTSGGSSYNEQFF.

The rearrangement uses TRBV18 and TRBJ1-3; D possibly corresponds to TRBD1 (6 bases). There are 16 residues in the CDR3. Germline V lookup: CDR1 KGHSH, CDR2 LQKENI. V lost 3 bases and J lost 0, with 12 bases in between. CDR3 residues: CASSPGAPRSGNTIYF. The CDR3 coding sequence is TGTGCCAGCTCACCGGGGGCCCCGCGCTCTGGAAACACCATATATTTT.

The gene calls are TRBV30 and TRBJ1-2; 7 bases fit TRBD1. Germline CDR1 is GTSNPN and CDR2 is SVGIG (reference sequence). Trimming cost V 7 bases and J 8 bases; bases outside gene matches: 13. The CDR3 consists of 13 residues. The CDR3 loop reads CASRPGQTGGYTF. In DNA form, the CDR3 reads TGTGCCTCGCGTCCGGGACAGACGGGCGGCTACACCTTC. The variable domain in full, with the rest retrieved from reference TRBV30 and TRBJ1-2, is SQTIHQWPATLVQPVGSPLSLECTVEGTSNPNLYWYRQAAGRGLQLLFYSVGIGQISSEVPQNLSASRPQDRQFILSSKKLLLSDSGFYLCASRPGQTGGYTFGSGTRLTVV.

The chain links TRBV5-1 to TRBJ1-1; D is uncertain. Trimming pared 4 bases from V and 11 bases from J, leaving 15 bases between. CDR3 length: 12 residues. Germline-derived CDR1 and CDR2 are SGHRS and YFSETQ. In DNA, the CDR3 is TGCGCCAGCAGCCCCGAGGGAGTGGGTGCTTTCTTT. This encodes CASSPEGVGAFF.

The chain carries TRBV27 and TRBJ1-1; TRBD1 is a possible D gene (5 bases). CDR1 is MNHEY, CDR2 SMNVEV, per germline (reference sequence). V was shortened by 5 bases and J by 0 bases, with 10 bases between the two germline ends. This CDR3 is built from 14 residues. The CDR3 sequence: CASSRDSMNTEAFF. CDR3 DNA: TGTGCCAGCAGTCGAGACAGCATGAACACTGAAGCTTTCTTT.

The chain carries TRBV2 and TRBJ1-2, with TRBD1 matching over 7 bases. The V segment lost 2 bases and the J segment 8 bases; nucleotides outside the gene matches: 11. The CDR3 covers 15 residues. The germline V gene has CDR1 SNHLY and CDR2 FYNNEI. Written as DNA, the CDR3 is TGTGCCAGCAGTGAATTTCCCGACAGGGAACGAGGCTACACCTTC. Protein: CASSEFPDRERGYTF.

The chain recombines TRBV29-1 with TRBJ2-3; D may be TRBD2 (5 bases). The CDR3 runs to 14 residues. Germline lookup yields CDR1 SQVTM and CDR2 ANQGSEA. Deletions cut 8 bases from V and 5 bases from J, with 20 bases between. The CDR3 sequence is CSSRSQSGGDTQYF. Here the CDR3 DNA reads TGCAGCTCCCGTTCTCAAAGCGGAGGAGATACGCAGTATTTT.

The V and J genes are TRBV4-2 and TRBJ2-3, with 9 positions matching TRBD2. The CDR3 has 17 amino acids. Germline CDR1 LGHNA, CDR2 YNFKEQ. The trim removed 4 bases at V and 3 bases at J, leaving 11 bases unmatched. In DNA form, the CDR3 reads TGTGCCAGCAGCCTCGTCGGCGGGAGGGCCCCAACAGATACGCAGTATTTT. Translated, it gives CASSLVGGRAPTDTQYF.

V and J are TRBV28 and TRBJ2-7; 10 nucleotides match TRBD1. V shed 5 bases and J 1 base; nucleotides not matched to a gene: 8. The V gene's germline CDR1 is MDHEN and CDR2 SYDVKM. This CDR3 is 16 amino acids long. CDR3 region: CASSPSGTGASYEQYF. The CDR3 nucleotides read TGTGCCAGCAGTCCCTCCGGGACAGGGGCGTCCTACGAGCAGTACTTC.